The 32 T cell receptor beta chains presented below share a single source sample, sequenced in a study of human T cells and chemical hapten exposure. TCRdb analysed the RACE reads with MiXCR anew, one entry per CDR3 protein. The table includes approximately 340,000 distinct CDR3 sequences, approximately 6.3% detected once. The time point denotes: patch test 1, 2 weeks after DPC sensitization. Documented treatment: therapeutic diphenylcyclopropenone sensitization with weekly scalp DPC. Sample: whole blood, taken in connection with sensitization to the hapten diphenylcyclopropenone (DPC). The receptors were sampled from a woman aged 18-35 years with alopecia areata. Some clones in this sample may be carry-over from other donors' samples.

This clonotype has at least ten counts. The gene calls are TRBV3-1 and TRBJ1-2; D is uncertain. Germline CDR1 reads LGHDT; CDR2 reads YNNKEL (reference sequence). Trimming shortened V by 10 bases and J by 4 bases, and 13 bases separated the two germline ends. This CDR3 contains 12 residues. CDR3 DNA: TGTGCCACCCAAAGTACCGGCTATGGCTACACCTTC. Translating it yields CATQSTGYGYTF.

The chain has TRBV18 and TRBJ2-7, with TRBD2 identical over 8 bases. The CDR3 extends over 15 amino acids. V lost 3 bases and J lost 2; bases outside the gene matches: 6. Germline V gives CDR1 KGHSH, CDR2 LQKENI. The CDR3 loop reads CASSPGAGGTYEQYF. The CDR3 DNA sequence: TGTGCCAGCTCACCCGGTGCGGGGGGAACCTACGAGCAGTACTTC.

This clonotype was detected many times. The chain uses TRBV29-1 and TRBJ1-2; tentative D call: TRBD1 (5 bases). The CDR3 totals 12 residues. Germline loops: CDR1 SQVTM, CDR2 ANQGSEA. V was cut by 2 bases and J by 8 bases, with 12 bases left in between. CDR3 nucleotide sequence: TGCAGCGTTGAAAGCGGGGCGCCAGGCTACACCTTC. Protein sequence: CSVESGAPGYTF.

In its sample, this clonotype was seen a few times. The J gene is TRBJ1-4, the V gene TRBV7-9; D is undetermined. Germline CDR1 is SEHNR and CDR2 is FQNEAQ (reference sequence). The CDR3 has 14 residues. Deletions cut 1 base from V and 12 bases from J, with 15 bases between. The CDR3 nucleotides read TGTGCCAGCAGCTTAGAGTGGCAGAAGGAGGAACTGTTTTTT. Translation: CASSLEWQKEELFF.

This chain connects TRBV6-1 to TRBJ1-1, with D tentatively TRBD1 (5 bases). The V end lost 6 bases, the J end lost 3 bases, and 5 bases lay between the germline ends. Germline-derived CDR1 and CDR2 are MNHNS and SASEGT. This CDR3 is built from 11 residues. The CDR3 region is CASRGHTEAFF. Written as DNA, the CDR3 is TGTGCCAGCAGGGGACACACTGAAGCTTTCTTT.

The genes are TRBV7-2 and TRBJ1-2; D uncertain. CDR1 is SGHTA and CDR2 is FQGNSA in the germline V gene. Trimming pared 5 bases from V and 4 bases from J, leaving 11 bases between. The CDR3 has 13 amino acids. The CDR3 loop is CASSRTDVYGYTF. The CDR3 bases are TGTGCCAGCAGCCGAACGGACGTCTATGGCTACACCTTC.

This chain uses TRBV12-3 or TRBV12-4 with TRBJ2-5; the match to TRBD2 covers 7 bases. The CDR3 is made up of 13 amino acids. With V trimmed by 5 bases and J by 4 bases, 4 bases remained unmatched. CDR3 protein: CASSPRGRETQYF. For the CDR3, the DNA is TGTGCCAGCAGTCCGCGGGGGAGAGAGACCCAGTACTTC.

This clonotype was counted only a few times. The rearrangement links TRBV7-2 to TRBJ2-1; 11 nucleotides line up with TRBD1. This CDR3 region has 16 residues. V gave up 3 bases and J gave up 7 bases; unmatched junction bases: 8. Germline loops: CDR1 SGHTA, CDR2 FQGNSA. The CDR3 loop is CASSFRGTGGNNEQFF. In DNA, the CDR3 is TGTGCCAGCAGCTTTCGGGGGACAGGGGGTAATAATGAGCAGTTCTTC.

V usage is TRBV6-1 and J usage is TRBJ1-5; 12 nucleotides agree with TRBD1. J gave up 5 bases and V 4 bases, and 3 bases lay outside the gene matches. Germline CDR1 MNHNS, CDR2 SASEGT. This CDR3 is 15 amino acids long. The CDR3: CASSGGQGADQPQHF. As DNA, the CDR3 is TGTGCCAGCAGTGGGGGACAGGGGGCCGATCAGCCCCAGCATTTT.

The chain employs TRBV27 and TRBJ2-3; perhaps D is TRBD1 or TRBD2 (6 bases each). The CDR3 extends over 16 amino acids. The germline CDR1 and CDR2 sequences are MNHEY and SMNVEV (reference sequence). Trimming left V 6 bases short and J 4 bases short, with 20 bases between. CDR3 amino acids: CASRSLWGASPDTQYF. The DNA of the CDR3 is TGTGCCAGCAGGTCCTTGTGGGGGGCGTCCCCAGATACGCAGTATTTT.

Ten or more counts support this clonotype. V is TRBV7-9 and J is TRBJ2-1, with TRBD1 matching over 7 bases. The V and J ends lost 4 bases and 5 bases, in that order; junction bases with no gene match: 11. Germline V gene sequence: CDR1 SEHNR, CDR2 FQNEAQ (reference sequence). The CDR3 sequence is 16 residues long. For the CDR3, the DNA is TGTGCCAGCAGCTCCCGGCGTGCGACAGGGAACAATGAGCAGTTCTTC. Translation gives CASSSRRATGNNEQFF.

This clonotype was recorded a few times. The V and J genes are TRBV9 and TRBJ1-1; D is perhaps TRBD1 (5 bases). Looked up from germline, CDR1 is SGDLS and CDR2 is YYNGEE. This CDR3 has 12 residues. V was shortened by 3 bases and J by 6 bases, with 9 bases between the two germline ends. The CDR3 region is CASSGGTAEAFF. The CDR3 DNA sequence: TGTGCCAGCAGCGGAGGGACGGCTGAAGCTTTCTTT.

J is TRBJ2-2 and V is TRBV4-3; maybe TRBD1 (5 bases). The CDR3 loop spans 17 amino acids. Per germline, CDR1 LGHNA and CDR2 YSLEER. V lost 0 bases to trimming and J lost 3 bases, with 14 bases between them. In nucleotides, the CDR3 is TGCGCCAGCAGCCAAGACATATCAGGGCAGTACACCGGGGAGCTGTTTTTT. It specifies CASSQDISGQYTGELFF.

The rearrangement joins TRBV6-5 to TRBJ2-2; the D is unclear. V lost 1 base and J lost 6, with 12 bases in between. CDR1 MNHEY and CDR2 SVGAGI come from the germline V gene. The CDR3 is 15 residues long. CDR3 bases: TGTGCCAGCAGTTACTGGGATCGGTTCGCCGGGGAGCTGTTTTTT. The encoded protein is CASSYWDRFAGELFF.

In nucleotides, the CDR3 is TGTGCCAGCAGCCCCGGGACAGCTGGAAATCAGCCCCAGCATTTT. It encodes CASSPGTAGNQPQHF. The chain recombines TRBV7-9 with TRBJ1-5, with 7 bases that match TRBD1. With V trimmed by 5 bases and J by 4 bases, 8 bases remained unmatched. The germline V gene encodes CDR1 SEHNR and CDR2 FQNEAQ (reference sequence). The CDR3 runs to 15 residues.

This clonotype has a count of ten or more. The chain is built from TRBV5-1 and TRBJ2-7, with 10 bases lining up with TRBD1. This CDR3 is built from 15 residues. Germline V gene sequence: CDR1 SGHRS, CDR2 YFSETQ. Germline trimming cut 3 bases from V and 5 bases from J; bases unmatched to any gene: 8. CDR3 in DNA: TGCGCCAGCAGCTGGACCGGGACAGGGGTAGACGAGCAGTACTTC. Translated: CASSWTGTGVDEQYF. The complete variable domain, with remaining parts taken from reference TRBV5-1 and TRBJ2-7, reads KAGVTQTPRYLIKTRGQQVTLSCSPISGHRSVSWYQQTPGQGLQFLFEYFSETQRNKGNFPGRFSGRQFSNSRSEMNVSTLELGDSALYLCASSWTGTGVDEQYFGPGTRLTVT.

This clonotype came up a few times. This chain connects TRBV4-2 to TRBJ2-3; TRBD2 matches 9 bases. The junction had 20 bases not matched to a gene; V was cut back by 4 bases and J by 6 bases. CDR1 LGHNA and CDR2 YNFKEQ come from the germline V gene. The CDR3 extends over 19 amino acids. CDR3 nucleotides: TGTGCCAGCAGCCTACAATCCCTAGCGGGAACTGAAATTGAGGATACGCAGTATTTT. Residues: CASSLQSLAGTEIEDTQYF.

CDR3 region: CASSLWQGTHIQYF. For the CDR3, the DNA is TGTGCCAGCAGTTTATGGCAGGGAACACACATTCAGTACTTC. The V and J genes are TRBV28 and TRBJ2-4; D possibly corresponds to TRBD1 (5 bases). V lost 0 bases, J lost 8 bases, and 11 bases lay in between. CDR3 length equals 14 residues. Germline CDR1 reads MDHEN; CDR2 reads SYDVKM.

This clonotype was detected ten times or more. The rearrangement links TRBV10-3 to TRBJ1-1; 7 bases line up with TRBD1. V lost 6 bases to trimming and J lost 3 bases; unmatched junction nucleotides: 10. There are 15 residues in the CDR3. The germline CDR1 and CDR2 sequences are ENHRY and SYGVKD. The CDR3 spells CAIRSSGGRDTEAFF. The CDR3 DNA sequence: TGTGCCATCAGAAGCTCAGGGGGGAGGGACACTGAAGCTTTCTTT.

There are a few counts of this clonotype. The chain has TRBV6-2 or TRBV6-3 and TRBJ1-1, with 9 bases aligning to TRBD1. Germline V gene lookup returns CDR1 MNHEY and CDR2 SVGEGT. The CDR3 is 13 amino acids. V shed 8 bases and J 3 bases; nucleotides not matched to a gene: 4. The CDR3: CASAGTGYTEAFF. The CDR3 DNA is TGTGCCAGCGCTGGGACAGGGTACACTGAAGCTTTCTTT.

The sample holds a few counts of this clonotype. The chain links TRBV7-9 to TRBJ2-6, with D unresolved. The germline CDR1 and CDR2 sequences are SEHNR and FQNEAQ (reference sequence). The V end was cut by 0 bases, the J end by 0 bases, with 3 bases between. The CDR3 loop spans 15 amino acids. Here the CDR3 reads CASSLASSGANVLTF. CDR3 nucleotide sequence: TGTGCCAGCAGCTTAGCGAGCTCTGGGGCCAACGTCCTGACTTTC.

This clonotype was counted ten times or more. The chain employs TRBV27 and TRBJ2-3; D possibly corresponds to TRBD1 (5 bases). Looked up from germline, CDR1 is MNHEY and CDR2 is SMNVEV (reference sequence). Trimming left V 3 bases short and J 2 bases short, with 12 bases between. There are 15 residues in the CDR3. CDR3 in DNA: TGTGCCAGCAGTTTCATTAGGGGAAACACAGATACGCAGTATTTT. This gives the protein CASSFIRGNTDTQYF.

This clonotype occurred many times. The J gene is TRBJ2-5, the V gene TRBV29-1, with TRBD1 matching over 11 bases. CDR1 SQVTM and CDR2 ANQGSEA come from the germline V gene. This CDR3 region has 14 residues. Losses at the gene ends were 1 base for V and 5 bases for J; bases not matched to a gene: 3. In nucleotides, the CDR3 is TGCAGCGTTGAAGGGGGACAGGGGGTTGAGACCCAGTACTTC. Amino acids: CSVEGGQGVETQYF.

This clonotype was recorded many times. V gene TRBV28 combines with J gene TRBJ1-2; D is uncertain. The germline gives CDR1 MDHEN, CDR2 SYDVKM. The CDR3 is made up of 15 amino acids. V was clipped by 4 bases and J by 2 bases, with 14 bases between them. The DNA of the CDR3 is TGTGCCAGCAGTTCCCAGTGGGCGCTGAACTATGGCTACACCTTC. It is translated as CASSSQWALNYGYTF.

In this sample, this clonotype turned up a few times. The J gene is TRBJ2-3, the V gene TRBV18, with D possibly matching TRBD1 (6 bases). V shed 1 base and J shed 4 bases, with 15 bases lying between them. The CDR3 has 16 residues. In germline, CDR1 is KGHSH, CDR2 LQKENI. CDR3 nucleotides: TGTGCCAGCTCACCACGGAAAAGCAGGGGCCCAGATACGCAGTATTTT. It is translated as CASSPRKSRGPDTQYF.

The J gene is TRBJ2-3, the V gene TRBV4-3, with no clear D. Germline V lookup: CDR1 LGHNA, CDR2 YSLEER. The CDR3 loop spans 18 amino acids. V was trimmed by 0 bases and J by 1 base, leaving 17 bases between them. CDR3 in DNA: TGCGCCAGCAGCCAAGACAAGCGCGCAGGATGGGGCACAGATACGCAGTATTTT. It encodes CASSQDKRAGWGTDTQYF.

This clonotype was picked up many times. The chain employs TRBV20-1 and TRBJ1-1; D remains ambiguous. Germline CDR1 and CDR2: DFQATT and SNEGSKA (reference sequence). The CDR3 totals 11 residues. V shed 3 bases and J shed 1 base, with 3 bases lying between them. Here the CDR3 DNA reads TGCAGTGCTAGGGAGAACACTGAAGCTTTCTTT. This gives the protein CSARENTEAFF.

This clonotype was observed a few times. The chain combines TRBV6-2 or TRBV6-3 with TRBJ1-1; D gene uncertain. In germline, CDR1 is MNHEY, CDR2 SVGEGT. This CDR3 comprises 14 residues. The ends were cut back, 2 bases at V and 1 base at J, with 8 bases in the middle. The CDR3 spells CASSYVLQNTEAFF. The CDR3 region has the DNA TGTGCCAGCAGTTACGTGCTCCAGAACACTGAAGCTTTCTTT.

In this sample, this clonotype turned up many times. The V call is TRBV10-3, the J call TRBJ1-6; 7 positions agree with TRBD1. The CDR3 covers 14 residues. Germline V CDR1 and CDR2: ENHRY, SYGVKD. Trimming at V came to 11 bases and at J to 3 bases, leaving 7 bases not matched to a gene. The CDR3 sequence: CALSRDSYNSPLHF. The CDR3 DNA sequence: TGTGCCCTTTCTAGGGACAGCTATAATTCACCCCTCCACTTT.

This clonotype was picked up many times. The V gene is TRBV20-1, the J gene TRBJ2-3; 7 bases line up with TRBD2. With 6 bases clipped from V and 3 bases from J, the junction kept 6 bases outside the gene matches. Germline CDR1 is DFQATT and CDR2 is SNEGSKA (reference sequence). The length of the CDR3 is 13 residues. CDR3 in DNA: TGCAGTGCAAAAGCGGGGCCGACAGATACGCAGTATTTT. This translates into CSAKAGPTDTQYF.

This clonotype showed up many times. This chain links TRBV20-1 with TRBJ2-7; 14 bases agree with TRBD2. The germline V gene has CDR1 DFQATT and CDR2 SNEGSKA (reference sequence). With 6 bases clipped from V and 4 bases from J, the junction kept 5 bases outside the gene matches. The CDR3 is made up of 14 amino acids. CDR3 in amino acids: CSAQGTSGGYEQYF. CDR3 bases: TGCAGTGCCCAAGGGACTAGCGGGGGTTACGAGCAGTACTTC.

In this sample, this clonotype turned up a few times. The chain links TRBV7-9 to TRBJ1-6; D is uncertain. V lost 0 bases to trimming and J lost 7 bases, with 13 bases between them. CDR3 length: 16 amino acids. Germline CDR1 is SEHNR and CDR2 is FQNEAQ (reference sequence). Here the CDR3 DNA reads TGTGCCAGCAGCTTAGCATTCGACGGAAACAATTCACCCCTCCACTTT. Encoded protein: CASSLAFDGNNSPLHF.